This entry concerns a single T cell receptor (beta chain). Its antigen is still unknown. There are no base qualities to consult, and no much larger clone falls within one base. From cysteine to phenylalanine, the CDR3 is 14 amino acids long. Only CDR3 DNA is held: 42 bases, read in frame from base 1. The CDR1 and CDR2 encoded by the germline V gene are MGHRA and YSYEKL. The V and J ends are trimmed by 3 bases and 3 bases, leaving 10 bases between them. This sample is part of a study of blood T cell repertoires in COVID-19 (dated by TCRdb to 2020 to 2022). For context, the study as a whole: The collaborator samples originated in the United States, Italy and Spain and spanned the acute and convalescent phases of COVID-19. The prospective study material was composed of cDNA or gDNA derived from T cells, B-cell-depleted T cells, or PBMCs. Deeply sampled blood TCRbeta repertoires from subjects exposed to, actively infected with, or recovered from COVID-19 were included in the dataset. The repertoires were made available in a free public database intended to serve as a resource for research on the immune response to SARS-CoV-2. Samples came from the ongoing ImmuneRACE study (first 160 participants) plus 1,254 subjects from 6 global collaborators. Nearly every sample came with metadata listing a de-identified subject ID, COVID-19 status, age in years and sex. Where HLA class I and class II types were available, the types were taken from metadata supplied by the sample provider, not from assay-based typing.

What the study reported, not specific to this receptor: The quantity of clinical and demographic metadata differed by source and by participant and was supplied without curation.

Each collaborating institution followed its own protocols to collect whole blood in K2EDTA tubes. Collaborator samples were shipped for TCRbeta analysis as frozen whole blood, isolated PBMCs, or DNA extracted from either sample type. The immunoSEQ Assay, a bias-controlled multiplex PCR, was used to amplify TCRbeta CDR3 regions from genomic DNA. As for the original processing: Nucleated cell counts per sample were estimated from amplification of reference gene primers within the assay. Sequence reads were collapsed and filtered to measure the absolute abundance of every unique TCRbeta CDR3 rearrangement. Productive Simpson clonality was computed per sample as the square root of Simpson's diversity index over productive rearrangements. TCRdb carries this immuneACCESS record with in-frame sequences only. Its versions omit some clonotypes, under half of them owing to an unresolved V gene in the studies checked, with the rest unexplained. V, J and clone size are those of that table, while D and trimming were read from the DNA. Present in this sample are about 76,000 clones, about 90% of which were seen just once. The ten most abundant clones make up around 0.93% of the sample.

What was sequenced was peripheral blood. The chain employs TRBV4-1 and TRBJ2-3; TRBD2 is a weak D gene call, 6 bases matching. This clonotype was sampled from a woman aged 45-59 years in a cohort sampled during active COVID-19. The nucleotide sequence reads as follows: TGCGCCAGCAGCCAGGTCGGGGGAACAGATACGCAGTATTTT. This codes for CASSQVGGTDTQYF.